This paragraph reports one TCR beta chain. The length of the CDR3 is 12 residues. V was shortened by 6 bases and J by 7 bases, with 11 bases between the two germline ends. The TCRbeta library was prepared with unique molecular identifiers. TCRdb redid the calling of the PCR reads with MiXCR, one entry per CDR3 protein. In the table there are about 610,000 distinct CDR3 sequences, 10% of which are singletons. This sample was taken from a study of T-cell reconstitution after alpha-beta-depleted transplantation in children. This TCR derives from a human donor who donated a stem cell graft to a child with acute myeloid leukemia. The chain has TRBV12-3 or TRBV12-4 and TRBJ2-3; no clear D. Here the sequenced sample was PBMCs from the stem cell graft donor, taken from the stem cell graft. CDR3 in amino acids: CASRPSKNTQYF. The CDR3 DNA reads TGTGCCAGCAGGCCGAGCAAGAATACGCAGTATTTT.